The T cell receptor (beta chain) described here comes from a study of shared clonotypes between healthy human individuals (TCRdb year 2020). In terms of the full investigation: The cohort included three men and a couple of women between 18 and 49 years of age. Between about 0.85 and 9.5 billion PBMCs per donor were obtained by leukapheresis. Libraries were prepared and TCR repertoires were sequenced by different laboratories using diverse techniques, in order to increase sequencing depth and limit assay-specific biases. Blood TCR repertoires of four to six healthy adults were deeply sequenced to estimate repertoire size and the extent of clonotype sharing between individuals. The research as a whole found: Only blood was sampled, and tissue TCR repertoires likely differ from those in blood. The genetic and exposure-history diversity represented was limited by the small number of donors. Pairwise subsampling led to the expectation that sequencing depth would affect the degree of clonotype sharing among donors.

The donors were healthy, HIV-negative adults who had no recently reported acute infections or vaccinations. Only Caucasian adults living in Nashville, Tennessee, USA were represented among the donors. In the unsorted samples, roughly 90 million PBMCs were counted, and genomic DNA was extracted using the QIAamp DNA Blood Mini kit. Blood was obtained by leukapheresis, after which PBMCs were separated by Ficoll-Histopaque density gradient centrifugation and cryopreserved in liquid nitrogen vapor phase. Using the deep immunoSEQ assay, TCR CDR3 regions were amplified from genomic DNA by multiplex PCR. Extracted genomic DNA from each cell subset was spread evenly across all wells of several immunoSEQ 96-well plates, with each plate serving as a replicate. Each replicate PCR for unsorted PBMC received roughly 300 ng genomic DNA, equal to about 30,000 T cell genomes. Unsorted PBMC genomic DNA was sequenced across ten immunoSEQ deep assay plates. Purified libraries were quantified with a Qubit 3.0 fluorometer, sized on a Bioanalyzer 2100, and re-quantified with the KAPA Library Quantification kit. Every immunoSEQ 96-well plate was sequenced on a separate single-read 150-cycle Illumina NextSeq 550 flow cell. The study's processing was this. Because the immunoSEQ output held only junctional sequences and lacked quality scores, the filtering could not match the filtering applied to full-length reads. Sequences were annotated with PyIR, a Python wrapper for IgBLAST v1.9, using IMGT germline references to assign V/J genes and CDR3. Any read was removed if the V/J assignment was weak (E-value above 1e-6), the CDR3 was missing, or the read contained stop codons, out-of-frame junctions, or ambiguous translated residues. V3J clonotypes were defined as sequences sharing an identical inferred V gene, J gene, and CDR3 amino acid sequence. Percentage overlap between repertoires was calculated by dividing the number of shared unique clonotypes by the size of the smaller repertoire. Repertoire richness was assessed with RTK rarefaction, the Chao1 estimator, and Recon v2.1 estimates of unobserved clonotypes. The clones in this table, taken by TCRdb from immuneACCESS, are in-frame only. Not every clone is retained; where verified, under half of the shortfall comes from an unresolved V gene, and the cause of the rest is unknown. That table gives V, J and clone size, and the DNA gave D and trimming. Within this sample are roughly 96,000 clones, with more than 45% of them counted one time only. In total, the top ten clones hold about 16% of the sample.

V loses 3 bases, J loses 4 bases, and the germline ends lie 10 bases apart. The CDR3 starts with the cysteine, ends with the phenylalanine, and has 13 residues. Here the CDR3 DNA is all that survives: 39 bases in frame from base 1. Looking up the germline V gene yields CDR1 LGHNA and CDR2 YSLEER. On this clone: Its antigen remains undetermined. Qualities for individual bases were not recorded, and no much larger clone is one base off.

The rearranged chain carries TRBV4-3 and TRBJ2-7; the D gene is perhaps TRBD2, on 5 matching bases. The sequence was collected from a woman in her thirties or forties in good health. Some clones in this sample may be carry-over from other donors' samples. Sequenced sample: PBMCs. The CDR3 amino acid sequence is: CASSQRAFYEQYF. The base sequence is TGCGCCAGCAGCCAGAGGGCCTTTTACGAGCAGTACTTC.